This T cell receptor (beta chain) was captured by sequencing in a study of STAT3 mutations in large granular lymphocyte leukemia. Study summary: Roughly half the longitudinally sequenced T-LGLL patients had canonical STAT3 mutations.

Method: immunoSEQ multiplex PCR; TCRdb's copy keeps in-frame clones and lacks some. The data hold about 10,000 clones, with nearly 90% observed a single time. Comments on this clone: What it recognizes is unknown.

Trimming pared 4 bases from V and 3 bases from J, leaving 13 bases between. The CDR3 has 14 amino acids. Germline V gene sequence: CDR1 MNHEY, CDR2 SVGAGI. Study-wide results and limits: In several patients, dominant TCR clone burden exceeded STAT3 mutant burden. All newly emerging clones after therapy were STAT3 wild type. Variable sampling intervals and differing treatment regimens complicated linking therapy response to TCR clonal burden changes. At least one immunodominant TCR beta clonotype appeared in every T-cell large granular lymphocyte leukemia patient.

This receptor was identified in a man aged 55 to 70 with T-cell large granular lymphocyte leukemia. Some clones in this sample may be carry-over from other donors' samples. The sequencing input was peripheral blood mononuclear cells. The chain recombines TRBV6-5 with TRBJ2-7; D may be TRBD1 or TRBD2 (5 bases each). The CDR3, as DNA: TGTGCCAGCAGTTTGGGACGGGCGATCTACGAGCAGTACTTC. Translating it yields CASSLGRAIYEQYF.